This T cell receptor beta chain was captured in a study of control samples from healthy donors and cancer patients. The CDR3 has 14 residues. The germline V and J ends were trimmed by 1 base and 5 bases, with 9 bases remaining between them. CDR1 and CDR2 from the germline V gene are SNHLY and FYNNEI. Here immunoSEQ multiplex PCR was the method, and the copy in TCRdb shows in-frame clones only, minus some. The table includes approximately 70,000 clones, approximately 89% detected once. The rearrangement uses TRBV2 and TRBJ1-5; TRBD1 is a possible D gene (6 bases). This receptor was taken from a woman between 45 and 60 years old with head and neck cancer. The sample was PBMCs. The CDR3 DNA reads as TGTGCCAGCAGTGAAGAGGGGGGTGATCAGCCCCAGCATTTT. It yields the protein CASSEEGGDQPQHF.